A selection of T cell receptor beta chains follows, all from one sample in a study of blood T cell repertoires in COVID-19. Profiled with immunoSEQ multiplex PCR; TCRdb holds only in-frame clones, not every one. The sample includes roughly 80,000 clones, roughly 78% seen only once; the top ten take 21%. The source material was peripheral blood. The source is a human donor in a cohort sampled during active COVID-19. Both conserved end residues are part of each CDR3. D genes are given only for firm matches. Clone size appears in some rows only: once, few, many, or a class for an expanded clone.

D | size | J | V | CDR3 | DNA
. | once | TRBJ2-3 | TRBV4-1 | CASSHLSTGTDTQYF | TGCGCCAGCAGCCACCTTAGTACGGGCACAGATACGCAGTATTTT
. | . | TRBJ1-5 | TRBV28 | CASSQVQSNQPQHF | TGTGCCAGCAGCCAAGTGCAGAGCAATCAGCCCCAGCATTTT
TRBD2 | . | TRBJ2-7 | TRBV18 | CASSQTGTSDEQYF | TGTGCCAGCTCACAAACCGGGACTAGTGACGAGCAGTACTTC
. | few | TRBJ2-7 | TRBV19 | CASSPGYEQYF | TGTGCCAGTAGTCCGGGCTACGAGCAGTACTTC
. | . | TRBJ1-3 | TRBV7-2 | CASRLGGQGSRNTIYF | TGTGCCAGCCGCCTCGGAGGGCAGGGTAGTAGAAACACCATATATTTT
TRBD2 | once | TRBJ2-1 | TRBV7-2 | CASSLELAGGNEQFF | TGTGCCAGCAGCTTAGAACTAGCGGGGGGGAATGAGCAGTTCTTC
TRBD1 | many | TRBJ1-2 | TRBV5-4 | CASSGWRQGNYGYTF | TGTGCCAGCAGCGGATGGAGACAGGGGAACTATGGCTACACCTTC
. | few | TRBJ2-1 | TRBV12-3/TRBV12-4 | CASSPRQAEQFF | TGTGCCAGCAGTCCAAGACAGGCCGAGCAGTTCTTC
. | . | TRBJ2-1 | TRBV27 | CASKPTNGGVQFF | TGTGCCAGCAAGCCGACAAATGGCGGGGTTCAGTTCTTC
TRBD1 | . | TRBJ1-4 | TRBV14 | CASSLTGTGRPNEKLFF | TGTGCCAGCAGCCTCACCGGGACAGGGCGGCCTAATGAAAAACTGTTTTTT
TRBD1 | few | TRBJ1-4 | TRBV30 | CAWRPKGAIRMRNEKLFF | TGTGCCTGGAGACCTAAGGGGGCAATAAGGATGAGGAATGAAAAACTGTTTTTT
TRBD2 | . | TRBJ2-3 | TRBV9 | CASSAGGAGADTQYF | TGTGCCAGCAGCGCCGGGGGGGCCGGGGCAGATACGCAGTATTTT
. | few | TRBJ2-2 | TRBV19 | CASSIGFEGRAGELFF | TGTGCCAGTAGTATAGGCTTCGAGGGTAGGGCCGGGGAGCTGTTTTTT
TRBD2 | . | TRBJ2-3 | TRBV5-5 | CASIAPGLAGEDTQYF | TGTGCCAGCATCGCTCCTGGACTAGCGGGGGAAGATACGCAGTATTTT
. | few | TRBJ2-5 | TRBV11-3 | CASSFKSEETQYF | TGTGCCAGCAGCTTTAAGAGTGAAGAGACCCAGTACTTC
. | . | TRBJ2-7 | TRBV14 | CASSLPDSYEQYF | TGTGCCAGCAGCCTCCCGGACAGCTACGAGCAGTACTTC
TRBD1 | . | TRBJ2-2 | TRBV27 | CASSRDRGITGELFF | TGTGCCAGCAGCAGGGACAGGGGCATCACCGGGGAGCTGTTTTTT
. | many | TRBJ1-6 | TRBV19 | CARPQGSEDSPLHF | TGTGCCAGACCCCAGGGTAGTGAGGATTCACCCCTCCACTTT
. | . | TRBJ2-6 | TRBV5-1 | CASSPVSSGANVLTF | TGCGCCAGCAGCCCCGTCTCCTCTGGGGCCAACGTCCTGACTTTC
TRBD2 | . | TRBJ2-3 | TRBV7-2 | CASSFLTSGPLTDTQYF | TGTGCCAGCAGCTTCCTGACTAGCGGTCCTCTCACAGATACGCAGTATTTT
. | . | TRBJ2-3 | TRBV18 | CASSPLEADTQYF | TGTGCCAGCTCACCCCTAGAGGCAGATACGCAGTATTTT
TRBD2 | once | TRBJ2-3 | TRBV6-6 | CASSKGTSGTTDTQYF | TGTGCCAGCAGTAAAGGGACTAGCGGAACCACAGATACGCAGTATTTT
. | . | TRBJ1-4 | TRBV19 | CASSIRIADRLNEKLFF | TGTGCCAGTAGTATTAGAATTGCGGACAGATTGAATGAAAAACTGTTTTTT
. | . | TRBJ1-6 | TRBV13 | CASSLRGGSNSPLHF | TGTGCCAGCAGCTTAAGGGGGGGGAGTAATTCACCCCTCCACTTT
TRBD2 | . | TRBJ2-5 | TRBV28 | CASSQRGGLPETQYF | TGTGCCAGCAGTCAGCGGGGGGGCTTGCCAGAGACCCAGTACTTC
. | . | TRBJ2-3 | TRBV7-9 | CAPGGSGPTDTQYF | TGTGCCCCCGGGGGTAGCGGCCCCACAGATACGCAGTATTTT
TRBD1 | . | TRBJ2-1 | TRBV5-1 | CASSGGQGSYNEQFF | TGCGCCAGCAGCGGAGGACAGGGTTCCTACAATGAGCAGTTCTTC